The clone carrying this T cell receptor beta chain was recorded at least ten times. Its antigen remains unidentified. The data were obtained in a study of T cells in Graves' hyperthyroidism and ophthalmopathy. Study outcomes and limitations: Ophthalmopathy was predicted by the model a median of roughly 6.6 months ahead of onset. Most thyroid clonotypes expanded above 0.001 appeared in blood too.

RNA transcripts provided the source from which TCR beta CDR3 regions were amplified. When the TCR CDR3 underwent first-round RT-PCR, the HTBI primer set was used. TCRdb independently ran MiXCR on the multiplex PCR reads; one entry per CDR3 protein. The sample lists a few hundred thousand distinct CDR3 sequences; roughly a fifth were seen once. Germline V gene data show CDR1 as MNHEY and CDR2 as SVGEGT. The V end lost 1 base, the J end lost 3 bases, and 7 bases lay between the germline ends. CDR3 length equals 14 residues. Sequencing was carried out using blood. The clonotype comes from a man in his fifties with Graves' ophthalmopathy. The chain recombines TRBV6-2 or TRBV6-3 with TRBJ1-5; D ambiguous. The CDR3 DNA follows: TGTGCCAGCAGTTACTGGCAGAACAATCAGCCCCAGCATTTT. It yields the protein CASSYWQNNQPQHF.